This T cell receptor beta chain was recovered during a study of cytomegalovirus exposure and HLA in healthy donors. The overall study: The study's early data release held some 85 million unique TCRs from HLA-typed donors. The study's findings and limits: Across donors, most TCRs were seen rarely, yet some public ones were widespread. Prior analysis indicated that the majority of TCR beta V segments exhibited productivity approximately 90% or approximately 30% of the time.

The PCR used 60 Vbeta and 13 Jbeta primers. Sequenced by immunoSEQ multiplex PCR; TCRdb stores in-frame clones only, minus some. The sample lists about 130,000 clones, almost 85% seen once, with approximately 3% in the top ten. On this clone: Its antigen is still unknown.

The source of this sequence is a boy aged 2-15 years in good health and CMV-seronegative. The source material was PBMCs.

The CDR3 sequence: CASSMRTGGTNEKLFF. CDR3 DNA: TGTGCCAGCAGCATGCGCACAGGGGGCACTAATGAAAAACTGTTTTTT. This sequence joins TRBV7-9 and TRBJ1-4, with 9 bases identical to TRBD1. The CDR3 has 16 residues. V was clipped by 5 bases and J by 2 bases; unmatched bases: 6. Per the germline V gene, CDR1 is SEHNR and CDR2 is FQNEAQ (reference sequence).